The source of this T cell receptor beta chain is a study of OX40 agonist ivuxolimab in advanced cancers. In the study overall: Patients with hepatocellular carcinoma, melanoma, renal cell or head and neck cancer made up the dose-escalation patients. Three patients, one with hepatocellular carcinoma and two with cutaneous melanoma, achieved partial responses. Findings of the study overall: Mean expanded clone counts were higher in CD8+ than CD4+ T cells.

Profiling relied on immunoSEQ multiplex PCR, and the TCRdb table lists in-frame clones only, not all of them. Of some 44,000 clones detected, over 75% appear once; the ten largest clones hold around 4.6%. Regarding this clone: Its antigen is currently unknown.

Unmatched junction bases numbered 6, after V lost 5 bases and J lost 8 bases. This CDR3 has 13 amino acids. Per germline, CDR1 SGHTA and CDR2 FQGNSA. Material: CD4+ or CD8+ T cells sorted from blood, obtained in a trial of the OX40 agonist ivuxolimab. This sequence was found in an adult with an advanced solid tumor such as melanoma, head and neck, liver or kidney cancer. V and J are TRBV7-2 and TRBJ1-3, with 7 bases that match TRBD1. The CDR3 nucleotides read TGTGCCAGCAGCAGACAGGGAAGGGACACCATATATTTT. Residues: CASSRQGRDTIYF.